The rows below give T cell receptor beta chains drawn from one sample of a study of T-cell reconstitution after alpha-beta-depleted transplantation in children. TCRdb redid the calling of the PCR reads with MiXCR, one entry per CDR3 protein. In the table there are more than 500,000 distinct CDR3 sequences, 11% of which are singletons. The specimen comprised PBMCs, mostly from graft donor cells, sampled 180 days after TCRalphabeta/CD19-depleted stem cell transplant. The source is a female patient younger than 10 who had a stem cell transplant for aplastic anemia, so the T cells may come from the graft donor. The conserved cysteine and the conserved F or W are not part of the CDR3 here.

>TRBV19|TRBJ2-2
ASRKGNTGELF
>TRBV5-1|TRBJ2-1
ASSLTRATNEQF
>TRBV5-5|TRBJ2-5
ASSRETSGRVPQY
>TRBV7-2|TRBJ1-5
ASSSRGYSNQPQH
>TRBV27|TRBJ2-7
ASSIKPTGSYEQY
>TRBV14|TRBJ2-1
ASSQEPGTSYNEQF
>TRBV12-5|TRBJ2-5
ASGLGPRETQY
>TRBV20-1|TRBJ2-1
SARGLAGSFNEQF
>TRBV5-1|TRBJ2-3
ASSFGLAGGPGDTQY
>TRBV7-2|TRBJ2-2
ASSSGPNTLAGELF
>TRBV5-1|TRBJ2-1
ASSLGTTYNEQF
>TRBV5-1|TRBJ2-3
ASSYTTSDGTDTQY
>TRBV28|TRBJ2-7
ASRYVGLASSYEQY
>TRBV4-1|TRBJ1-1
ASSQDGEFAF
>TRBV12-3/TRBV12-4|TRBJ2-7
ASSFAGLYEQY